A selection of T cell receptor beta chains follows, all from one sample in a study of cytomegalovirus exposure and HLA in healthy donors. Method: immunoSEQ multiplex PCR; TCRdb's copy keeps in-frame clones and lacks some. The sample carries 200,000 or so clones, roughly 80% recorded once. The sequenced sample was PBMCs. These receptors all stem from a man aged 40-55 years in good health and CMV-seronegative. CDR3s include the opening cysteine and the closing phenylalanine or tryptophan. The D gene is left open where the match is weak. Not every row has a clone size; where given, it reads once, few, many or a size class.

cdr3_nt: TGTGCCAGCCCCGACAGGGCTGAGACCCAGTACTTC
cdr3_aa: CASPDRAETQYF
clone_size: NA
v_call: TRBV6-1
d_call: TRBD1
j_call: TRBJ2-5

cdr3_nt: TGTGCCAGCAGTGTGGGGACAGGCCCCACAGATACGCAGTATTTT
cdr3_aa: CASSVGTGPTDTQYF
clone_size: NA
v_call: TRBV27
d_call: TRBD1
j_call: TRBJ2-3

cdr3_nt: TGTGCCAGCAGTGAAGGTAGCGGGGGATACAATGAGCAGTTCTTC
cdr3_aa: CASSEGSGGYNEQFF
clone_size: NA
v_call: TRBV6-1
d_call: TRBD2
j_call: TRBJ2-1

cdr3_nt: TGTGCCAGCAGCTTAGGGACAGGGTTCCACTATGGCTACACCTTC
cdr3_aa: CASSLGTGFHYGYTF
clone_size: NA
v_call: TRBV5-6
d_call: TRBD1
j_call: TRBJ1-2

cdr3_nt: TGTGCCAGCTCCGCGGCAGGGGGGAATCAGCCCCAGCATTTT
cdr3_aa: CASSAAGGNQPQHF
clone_size: NA
v_call: TRBV9
d_call: TRBD1
j_call: TRBJ1-5

cdr3_nt: TGTGCCAGCAGCGCAAGTCCGGGACTTACTAATGAAAAACTGTTTTTT
cdr3_aa: CASSASPGLTNEKLFF
clone_size: NA
v_call: TRBV9
d_call: NA
j_call: TRBJ1-4

cdr3_nt: TGTGCCAGCAGCCCGCAGCCTGCCTCTGCGGCCTACGAGCAGTACTTC
cdr3_aa: CASSPQPASAAYEQYF
clone_size: NA
v_call: TRBV7-3
d_call: NA
j_call: TRBJ2-7

cdr3_nt: TGTGCCAGCAGTTTCCGGACACACCGAAGCGGGAGGGCATACGAGCAGTACTTC
cdr3_aa: CASSFRTHRSGRAYEQYF
clone_size: NA
v_call: TRBV27
d_call: TRBD2
j_call: TRBJ2-7

cdr3_nt: TGTGCCAGTAGTATGGGTGACAGGTTTTCCTCTGGGGCCAACGTCCTGACTTTC
cdr3_aa: CASSMGDRFSSGANVLTF
clone_size: NA
v_call: TRBV19
d_call: NA
j_call: TRBJ2-6

cdr3_nt: TGTGCCAGCCTGGCCGGGACTAGCAATGGCGGGGAGCTGTTTTTT
cdr3_aa: CASLAGTSNGGELFF
clone_size: once
v_call: TRBV27
d_call: TRBD2
j_call: TRBJ2-2